This T cell receptor (beta chain) was sequenced in a study of shared clonotypes between healthy human individuals. Notes on the study in general: Inspection by rarefaction showed sorted-subset sequencing to be incomplete despite large depth. Naive subsets usually exceeded memory subsets in estimated richness.

Every one of the donors was a Caucasian adult that lived in Nashville, Tennessee. Repertoires were generated with immunoSEQ multiplex PCR, while TCRdb's copy carries only in-frame clones and drops some. The sample has more than 2,000,000 clones, approximately 93% seen once. On this clone: What it recognizes is unknown.

V dropped 6 bases and J dropped 6 bases, with 9 bases sitting between them. This CDR3 spans 12 amino acids. The germline CDR1 and CDR2 sequences are MDHEN and SYDVKM. The sample was naive CD4+ T cells from PBMCs. The subset: CD45RA+ positively selected. The sequence was collected from a man aged 18 to 30 in good health. Some clones in this sample may be carry-over from other donors' samples. The genes are TRBV28 and TRBJ2-1; D is unresolved. CDR3 nucleotides: TGTGCCAGCAGCACACGGGTCAATGAGCAGTTCTTC. Translated: CASSTRVNEQFF. Supplemented by reference TRBV28 and TRBJ2-1, the full variable domain reads DVKVTQSSRYLVKRTGEKVFLECVQDMDHENMFWYRQDPGLGLRLIYFSYDVKMKEKGDIPEGYSVSREKKERFSLILESASTNQTSMYLCASSTRVNEQFFGPGTRLTVL.